A single sample gave rise to the 5 T cell receptor beta chains below, sequenced in a study of T-cell memory formation after mild COVID-19. TCRdb reprocessed the 5' RACE reads via MiXCR and lists one record per CDR3 protein. This sample has around 440,000 distinct CDR3 sequences; about 20% occur once, and the top ten carry roughly 12%. The sample was PBMCs or a T cell subset sorted from them (not recorded which). The receptors stem from an adult woman who had mild COVID-19 (a few samples of this study predate the infection). Cell type and time point are not known.

The chain carries TRBV20-1 and TRBJ2-7, with 7 positions matching TRBD1. This CDR3 region has 15 residues. Germline assignment: CDR1 DFQATT and CDR2 SNEGSKA (reference sequence). With 0 bases clipped from V and 6 bases from J, the junction kept 11 bases outside the gene matches. In DNA form, the CDR3 reads TGCAGTGCTAGAGAACATACAGGGGTGTCGATCGAGCAGTACTTC. This translates into CSAREHTGVSIEQYF.

The V and J genes are TRBV7-6 and TRBJ1-2; D possibly corresponds to TRBD1 (5 bases). Looked up from germline, CDR1 is SGHVS and CDR2 is FNYEAQ. V lost 5 bases to trimming and J lost 6 bases, with 22 bases between them. This CDR3 has 16 residues. The CDR3: CASSANLHRYPNGYTF. CDR3 nucleotide sequence: TGTGCCAGCAGCGCCAACCTCCACAGGTATCCGAATGGCTACACCTTC.

The genes are TRBV5-1 and TRBJ2-4; D tentatively fits TRBD1 or TRBD2 (5 bases each). Germline assignment: CDR1 SGHRS and CDR2 YFSETQ. Trimming pared 3 bases from V and 0 bases from J, leaving 7 bases between. The CDR3 runs to 14 residues. The CDR3 spells CASSSGTAKNIQYF. DNA for the CDR3: TGCGCCAGCAGCTCCGGGACAGCCAAAAACATTCAGTACTTC. The variable domain in full, completed from reference TRBV5-1 and TRBJ2-4, reads KAGVTQTPRYLIKTRGQQVTLSCSPISGHRSVSWYQQTPGQGLQFLFEYFSETQRNKGNFPGRFSGRQFSNSRSEMNVSTLELGDSALYLCASSSGTAKNIQYFGAGTRLSVL.

This clonotype has just a few counts. This chain uses TRBV18 with TRBJ2-7; TRBD1 agrees at 8 bases. CDR3 length: 16 amino acids. Germline CDR1 is KGHSH and CDR2 is LQKENI. V lost 2 bases, J lost 2 bases, and 8 bases stayed unmatched. The CDR3 sequence is CASSPSQDRVPYEQYF. CDR3 in DNA: TGTGCCAGCTCACCATCTCAGGACAGGGTCCCCTACGAGCAGTACTTC.

This clonotype has a count of ten or more. This chain joins TRBV27 and TRBJ2-1; a possible D gene is TRBD1 (6 bases). CDR1 MNHEY and CDR2 SMNVEV come from the germline V gene (reference sequence). V was trimmed by 6 bases and J by 0 bases, leaving 12 bases between them. This CDR3 is 15 amino acids long. CDR3 sequence reads: CASSADSLSYNEQFF. CDR3 sequence (DNA): TGTGCCAGCAGCGCGGACAGCCTCTCCTACAATGAGCAGTTCTTC.